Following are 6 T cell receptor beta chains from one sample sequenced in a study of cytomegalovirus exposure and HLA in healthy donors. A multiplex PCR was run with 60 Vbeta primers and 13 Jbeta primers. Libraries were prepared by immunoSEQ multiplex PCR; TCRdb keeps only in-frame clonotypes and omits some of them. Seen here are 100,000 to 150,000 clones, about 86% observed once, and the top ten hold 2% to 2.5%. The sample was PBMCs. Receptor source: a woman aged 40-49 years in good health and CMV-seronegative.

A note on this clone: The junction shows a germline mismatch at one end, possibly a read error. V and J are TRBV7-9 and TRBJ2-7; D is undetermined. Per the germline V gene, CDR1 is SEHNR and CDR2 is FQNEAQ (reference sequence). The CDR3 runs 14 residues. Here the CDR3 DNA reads TGTTCCAGCAGCTTATCTGAGGTATTATACGAGCAGTACTTC. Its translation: CSSSLSEVLYEQYF.

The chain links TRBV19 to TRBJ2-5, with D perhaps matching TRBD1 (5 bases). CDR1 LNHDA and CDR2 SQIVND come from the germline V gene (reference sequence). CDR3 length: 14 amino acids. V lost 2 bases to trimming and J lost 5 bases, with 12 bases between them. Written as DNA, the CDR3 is TGTGCCAGTAGTATAAGGGGCAGGGCTGAGACCCAGTACTTC. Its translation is CASSIRGRAETQYF.

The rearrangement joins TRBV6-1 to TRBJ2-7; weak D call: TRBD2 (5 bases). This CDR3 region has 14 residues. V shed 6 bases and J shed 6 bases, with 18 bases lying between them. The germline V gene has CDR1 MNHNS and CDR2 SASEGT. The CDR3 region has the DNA TGTGCCAGCAGCGACTACAACAGCCGCGGCGAGCAGTACTTC. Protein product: CASSDYNSRGEQYF.

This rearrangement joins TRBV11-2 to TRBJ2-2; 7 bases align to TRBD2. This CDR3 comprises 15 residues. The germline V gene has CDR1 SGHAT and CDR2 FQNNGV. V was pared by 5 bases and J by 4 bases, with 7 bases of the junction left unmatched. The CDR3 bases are TGTGCCAGCAGCATGCGGGAGAGCGGCACCGGGGAGCTGTTTTTT. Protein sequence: CASSMRESGTGELFF. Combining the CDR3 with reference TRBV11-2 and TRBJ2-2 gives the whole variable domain EAGVAQSPRYKIIEKRQSVAFWCNPISGHATLYWYQQILGQGPKLLIQFQNNGVVDDSQLPKDRFSAERLKGVDSTLKIQPAKLEDSAVYLCASSMRESGTGELFFGEGSRLTVL.

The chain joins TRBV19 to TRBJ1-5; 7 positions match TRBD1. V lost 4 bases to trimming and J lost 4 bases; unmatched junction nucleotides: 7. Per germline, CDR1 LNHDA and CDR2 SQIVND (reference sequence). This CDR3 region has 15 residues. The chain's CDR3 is CASSTPAQGNQPQHF. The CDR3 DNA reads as TGTGCCAGTAGTACCCCCGCACAGGGGAATCAGCCCCAGCATTTT.

In nucleotides, the CDR3 is TGTGCCAGCAAACGAGGCCCCTATGGCTACACCTTC. Translated: CASKRGPYGYTF. The chain uses TRBV2 and TRBJ1-2; no definite D call. The CDR3 sequence is 12 residues long. The germline V gene has CDR1 SNHLY and CDR2 FYNNEI. Trimming left V 7 bases short and J 4 bases short, with 10 bases between.